Listed below are T cell receptor beta chains from one sample, sequenced in a study of blood T cell repertoires in COVID-19. The protocol was immunoSEQ multiplex PCR, while the TCRdb copy is restricted to in-frame clones and leaves out a portion. The data show roughly 60,000 clones, over 75% seen once. The sample taken for sequencing was peripheral blood. The receptor set was obtained from an elderly man with acute or convalescent COVID-19. Each CDR3 is given with its conserved first and last residue. The D gene is left open where the match is weak. A clone size is listed for some rows: how often the clone was seen (once, few, many), or a class if it is expanded.

len: 15
d_gene: NA
j_gene: TRBJ2-3
abundance: NA
v_gene: TRBV7-9
CDR3aa: CASSSPGVPSDTQYF
CDR3nt: TGTGCCAGCAGCTCCCCAGGGGTTCCGTCAGATACGCAGTATTTT

len: 16
d_gene: NA
j_gene: TRBJ1-6
abundance: few
v_gene: TRBV6-1
CDR3aa: CASSESHNSYNSPLHF
CDR3nt: TGTGCCAGCAGTGAATCCCACAACTCCTATAATTCACCCCTCCACTTT

len: 14
d_gene: NA
j_gene: TRBJ1-2
abundance: NA
v_gene: TRBV5-1
CDR3aa: CASSLEPRRDGYTF
CDR3nt: TGCGCCAGCAGCTTGGAGCCCAGGAGGGATGGCTACACCTTC

len: 14
d_gene: NA
j_gene: TRBJ2-3
abundance: NA
v_gene: TRBV2
CDR3aa: CASSDRTITDTQYF
CDR3nt: TGTGCCAGCAGTGATCGGACTATAACAGATACGCAGTATTTT

len: 15
d_gene: NA
j_gene: TRBJ2-1
abundance: NA
v_gene: TRBV7-2
CDR3aa: CASSLSDRNYNEQFF
CDR3nt: TGTGCCAGCAGCTTATCAGACAGAAACTACAATGAGCAGTTCTTC

len: 16
d_gene: NA
j_gene: TRBJ2-7
abundance: NA
v_gene: TRBV6-5
CDR3aa: CASSYWGRGNSYEQYF
CDR3nt: TGTGCCAGCAGTTACTGGGGACGGGGGAACTCCTACGAGCAGTACTTC

len: 16
d_gene: NA
j_gene: TRBJ2-4
abundance: NA
v_gene: TRBV21-1
CDR3aa: CASSPDRVIAKNIQYF
CDR3nt: TGTGCCAGCAGCCCGGACAGGGTGATAGCCAAAAACATTCAGTACTTC

len: 15
d_gene: TRBD2
j_gene: TRBJ2-7
abundance: NA
v_gene: TRBV19
CDR3aa: CASSNGLAGAYEQYF
CDR3nt: TGTGCCAGTAGTAACGGACTAGCGGGGGCCTACGAGCAGTACTTC

len: 17
d_gene: TRBD1
j_gene: TRBJ1-1
abundance: NA
v_gene: TRBV19
CDR3aa: CASSTGQGGVMNTEAFF
CDR3nt: TGTGCCAGTAGTACGGGACAGGGGGGCGTTATGAACACTGAAGCTTTCTTT

len: 15
d_gene: TRBD2
j_gene: TRBJ2-2
abundance: NA
v_gene: TRBV5-4
CDR3aa: CARSRGGGFAGELFF
CDR3nt: TGTGCCCGCAGCCGCGGGGGGGGCTTTGCCGGGGAGCTGTTTTTT

len: 13
d_gene: NA
j_gene: TRBJ2-7
abundance: few
v_gene: TRBV5-1
CDR3aa: CASSLVQGYEQYF
CDR3nt: TGCGCCAGCAGCTTGGTGCAGGGGTACGAGCAGTACTTC

len: 14
d_gene: TRBD1
j_gene: TRBJ1-6
abundance: NA
v_gene: TRBV6-5
CDR3aa: CASELQGANSPLHF
CDR3nt: TGTGCCAGCGAACTACAGGGGGCTAATTCACCCCTCCACTTT

len: 14
d_gene: NA
j_gene: TRBJ1-6
abundance: NA
v_gene: TRBV2
CDR3aa: CASSLGGQGSPLHF
CDR3nt: TGTGCCAGCAGTCTAGGTGGGCAGGGCTCACCCCTCCACTTT

len: 15
d_gene: NA
j_gene: TRBJ1-1
abundance: NA
v_gene: TRBV5-1
CDR3aa: CASSLNGGQNTEAFF
CDR3nt: TGCGCCAGCAGCTTGAATGGGGGACAAAACACTGAAGCTTTCTTT

len: 14
d_gene: TRBD1
j_gene: TRBJ1-1
abundance: NA
v_gene: TRBV27
CDR3aa: CASSGDRGNTEAFF
CDR3nt: TGTGCCAGCAGTGGGGACAGGGGGAACACTGAAGCTTTCTTT

len: 16
d_gene: TRBD2
j_gene: TRBJ2-3
abundance: few
v_gene: TRBV27
CDR3aa: CASSSGRLAGADTQYF
CDR3nt: TGTGCCAGCAGCTCAGGACGCTTAGCGGGGGCAGATACGCAGTATTTT

len: 15
d_gene: TRBD1
j_gene: TRBJ2-1
abundance: NA
v_gene: TRBV3-1/TRBV3-2
CDR3aa: CASSHRTGLYNEQFF
CDR3nt: TGTGCCAGCAGCCATCGGACAGGCCTCTACAATGAGCAGTTCTTC

len: 13
d_gene: NA
j_gene: TRBJ1-1
abundance: NA
v_gene: TRBV19
CDR3aa: CASSQGWSTEAFF
CDR3nt: TGTGCCAGTAGTCAGGGATGGAGCACTGAAGCTTTCTTT

len: 15
d_gene: TRBD1
j_gene: TRBJ1-5
abundance: few
v_gene: TRBV6-5
CDR3aa: CASSAGTGGNQPQHF
CDR3nt: TGTGCCAGCAGCGCCGGGACAGGGGGTAATCAGCCCCAGCATTTT

len: 13
d_gene: NA
j_gene: TRBJ1-2
abundance: NA
v_gene: TRBV2
CDR3aa: CASGMAGINGYTF
CDR3nt: TGTGCCAGCGGCATGGCAGGGATTAATGGCTACACCTTC

len: 17
d_gene: TRBD1
j_gene: TRBJ2-7
abundance: NA
v_gene: TRBV30
CDR3aa: CAWSVLFRGTGSYEQYF
CDR3nt: TGTGCCTGGAGTGTACTTTTTAGAGGGACAGGGTCCTACGAGCAGTACTTC

len: 14
d_gene: TRBD1
j_gene: TRBJ1-6
abundance: once
v_gene: TRBV6-5
CDR3aa: CASRDRGLSGSLHF
CDR3nt: TGTGCCAGCAGAGACAGGGGGCTATCCGGGTCCCTCCACTTT

len: 17
d_gene: NA
j_gene: TRBJ2-1
abundance: NA
v_gene: TRBV14
CDR3aa: CASSQDLTARMGNEQFF
CDR3nt: TGTGCCAGCAGCCAAGATTTAACGGCTAGAATGGGCAATGAGCAGTTCTTC

len: 15
d_gene: NA
j_gene: TRBJ2-5
abundance: NA
v_gene: TRBV15
CDR3aa: CATSREATPQETQYF
CDR3nt: TGTGCCACCAGCAGAGAAGCGACCCCCCAAGAGACCCAGTACTTC

len: 14
d_gene: NA
j_gene: TRBJ1-5
abundance: NA
v_gene: TRBV6-1
CDR3aa: CASSDRWGNQPQHF
CDR3nt: TGTGCCAGCAGTGACAGGTGGGGCAATCAGCCCCAGCATTTT

len: 12
d_gene: NA
j_gene: TRBJ1-5
abundance: few
v_gene: TRBV19
CDR3aa: CASSIVGGAQHF
CDR3nt: TGTGCCAGTAGTATAGTGGGGGGGGCCCAGCATTTT

len: 15
d_gene: TRBD1
j_gene: TRBJ1-6
abundance: NA
v_gene: TRBV27
CDR3aa: CASSLYGTGFSPLHF
CDR3nt: TGTGCCAGCAGTTTATACGGGACAGGGTTTTCACCCCTCCACTTT

len: 15
d_gene: TRBD1
j_gene: TRBJ1-5
abundance: NA
v_gene: TRBV3-1/TRBV3-2
CDR3aa: CASSQAGTGHQPQHF
CDR3nt: TGTGCCAGCAGCCAAGCCGGGACAGGGCATCAGCCCCAGCATTTT

len: 15
d_gene: NA
j_gene: TRBJ2-3
abundance: NA
v_gene: TRBV10-3
CDR3aa: CAISESSVLTDTQYF
CDR3nt: TGTGCCATCAGTGAGTCTAGTGTTCTCACAGATACGCAGTATTTT

len: 15
d_gene: NA
j_gene: TRBJ2-4
abundance: NA
v_gene: TRBV21-1
CDR3aa: CASSKVEALFDIQYF
CDR3nt: TGTGCCAGCAGCAAAGTTGAGGCTCTATTTGACATTCAGTACTTC

len: 14
d_gene: NA
j_gene: TRBJ2-1
abundance: NA
v_gene: TRBV11-3
CDR3aa: CASSSVPSLARQFF
CDR3nt: TGTGCCAGCAGCTCCGTTCCCTCACTAGCTAGGCAGTTCTTC

len: 14
d_gene: NA
j_gene: TRBJ2-1
abundance: NA
v_gene: TRBV19
CDR3aa: CASTQQGTHNEQFF
CDR3nt: TGTGCCAGTACCCAACAGGGTACTCACAATGAGCAGTTCTTC

len: 15
d_gene: TRBD2
j_gene: TRBJ2-3
abundance: NA
v_gene: TRBV5-4
CDR3aa: CASSDWTSGTDTQYF
CDR3nt: TGTGCCAGCAGCGATTGGACTAGCGGCACAGATACGCAGTATTTT

len: 15
d_gene: TRBD1
j_gene: TRBJ1-2
abundance: NA
v_gene: TRBV29-1
CDR3aa: CSVQGQGSVNYGYTF
CDR3nt: TGCAGCGTACAAGGACAGGGTAGTGTTAACTATGGCTACACCTTC

len: 16
d_gene: TRBD1
j_gene: TRBJ2-7
abundance: NA
v_gene: TRBV7-6
CDR3aa: CASSKLQGAPVYEQYF
CDR3nt: TGTGCCAGCAGCAAACTACAGGGGGCTCCTGTCTACGAGCAGTACTTC

len: 16
d_gene: NA
j_gene: TRBJ1-1
abundance: few
v_gene: TRBV11-3
CDR3aa: CASSLGNSLQGTEAFF
CDR3nt: TGTGCCAGCAGCTTAGGGAACAGCCTTCAGGGGACTGAAGCTTTCTTT

len: 14
d_gene: NA
j_gene: TRBJ1-2
abundance: once
v_gene: TRBV19
CDR3aa: CASSISDSFYGYTF
CDR3nt: TGTGCCAGTAGTATCTCGGACAGTTTCTATGGCTACACCTTC